This T cell receptor (beta chain) was documented in a study of blood T cell repertoires in COVID-19. Per the germline V gene, CDR1 is PRHDT and CDR2 is FYEKMQ (reference sequence). V was pared by 3 bases and J by 2 bases, with 6 bases between. The CDR3 totals 13 residues. This clone appeared a single time. Here immunoSEQ multiplex PCR was the method, and the copy in TCRdb shows in-frame clones only, minus some. This sample has under 150,000 clones; approximately 87% occur once, and the top ten carry 2% to 2.5%. Sequenced input: peripheral blood. V and J are TRBV13 and TRBJ2-3; D is unclear. This TCR came from a man aged 45-60 years with active COVID-19. CDR3 in DNA: TGTGCCAGCAGCTTCCTCCCCACAGATACGCAGTATTTT. Protein product: CASSFLPTDTQYF.